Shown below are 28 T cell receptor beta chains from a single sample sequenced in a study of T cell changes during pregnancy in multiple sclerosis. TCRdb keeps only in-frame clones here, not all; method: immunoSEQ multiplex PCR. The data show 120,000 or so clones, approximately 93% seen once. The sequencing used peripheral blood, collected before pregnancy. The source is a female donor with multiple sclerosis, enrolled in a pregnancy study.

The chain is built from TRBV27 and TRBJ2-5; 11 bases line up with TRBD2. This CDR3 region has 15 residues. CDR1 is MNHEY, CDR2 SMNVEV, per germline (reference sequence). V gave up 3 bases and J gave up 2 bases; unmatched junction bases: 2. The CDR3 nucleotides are TGTGCCAGCAGTTTGACTAGCGGGGCTCAAGAGACCCAGTACTTC. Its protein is CASSLTSGAQETQYF.

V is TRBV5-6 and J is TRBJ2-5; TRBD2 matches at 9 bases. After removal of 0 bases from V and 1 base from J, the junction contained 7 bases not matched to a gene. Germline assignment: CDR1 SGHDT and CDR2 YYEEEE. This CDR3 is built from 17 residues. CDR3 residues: CASSLAGGRGSQETQYF. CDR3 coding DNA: TGTGCCAGCAGCTTGGCCGGCGGGAGGGGATCCCAAGAGACCCAGTACTTC.

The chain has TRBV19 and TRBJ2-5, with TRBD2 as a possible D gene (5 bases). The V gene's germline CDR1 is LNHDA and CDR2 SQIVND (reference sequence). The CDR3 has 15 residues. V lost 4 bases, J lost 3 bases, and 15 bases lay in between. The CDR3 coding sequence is TGTGCCAGTAGTAGTGGAGCCGGGGTTGAAGAGACCCAGTACTTC. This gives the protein CASSSGAGVEETQYF.

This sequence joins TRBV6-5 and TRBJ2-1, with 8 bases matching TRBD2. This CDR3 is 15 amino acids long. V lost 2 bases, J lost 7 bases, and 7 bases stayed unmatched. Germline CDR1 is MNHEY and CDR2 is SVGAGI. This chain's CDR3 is CASSYGSGRGNEQFF. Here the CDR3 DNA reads TGTGCCAGCAGTTACGGAAGCGGGAGAGGGAATGAGCAGTTCTTC.

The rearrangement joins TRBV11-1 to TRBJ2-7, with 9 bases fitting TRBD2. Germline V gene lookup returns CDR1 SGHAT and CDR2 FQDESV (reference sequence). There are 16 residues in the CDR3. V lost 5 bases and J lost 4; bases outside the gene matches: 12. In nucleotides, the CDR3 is TGTGCCAGCAGCCTACGGGGGCTAGCGGGAAGGTACGAGCAGTACTTC. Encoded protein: CASSLRGLAGRYEQYF. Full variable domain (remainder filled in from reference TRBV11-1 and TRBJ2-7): EAEVAQSPRYKITEKSQAVAFWCDPISGHATLYWYRQILGQGPELLVQFQDESVVDDSQLPKDRFSAERLKGVDSTLKIQPAELGDSAMYLCASSLRGLAGRYEQYFGPGTRLTVT.

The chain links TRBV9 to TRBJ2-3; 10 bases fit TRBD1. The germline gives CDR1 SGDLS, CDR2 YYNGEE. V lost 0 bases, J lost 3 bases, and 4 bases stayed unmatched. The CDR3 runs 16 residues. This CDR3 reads CASSVGTGGWTDTQYF. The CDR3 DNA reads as TGTGCCAGCAGCGTAGGGACAGGGGGTTGGACAGATACGCAGTATTTT.

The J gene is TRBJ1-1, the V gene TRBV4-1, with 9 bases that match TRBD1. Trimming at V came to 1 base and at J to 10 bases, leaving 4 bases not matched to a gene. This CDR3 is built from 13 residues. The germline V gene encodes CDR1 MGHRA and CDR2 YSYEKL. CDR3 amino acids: CASSQAGQGRAFF. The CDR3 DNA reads TGCGCCAGCAGCCAAGCTGGACAGGGGAGAGCTTTCTTT.

The CDR3 DNA reads as TGTGCCAGCAGTCCACTAGCGGGGTCTAGCACAGATACGCAGTATTTT. Translated: CASSPLAGSSTDTQYF. This chain uses TRBV6-4 with TRBJ2-3; TRBD2 aligns across 10 bases. V shed 5 bases and J 0 bases; nucleotides not matched to a gene: 5. Germline loops: CDR1 MRHNA, CDR2 SNTAGT. This CDR3 has 16 amino acids.

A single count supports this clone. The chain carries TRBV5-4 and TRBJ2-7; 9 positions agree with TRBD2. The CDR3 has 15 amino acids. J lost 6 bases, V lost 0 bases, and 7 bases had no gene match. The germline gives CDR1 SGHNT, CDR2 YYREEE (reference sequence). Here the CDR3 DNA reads TGTGCCAGCAGCTTGGATTTTCGGACTAGCGCCGAGCAGTACTTC. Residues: CASSLDFRTSAEQYF.

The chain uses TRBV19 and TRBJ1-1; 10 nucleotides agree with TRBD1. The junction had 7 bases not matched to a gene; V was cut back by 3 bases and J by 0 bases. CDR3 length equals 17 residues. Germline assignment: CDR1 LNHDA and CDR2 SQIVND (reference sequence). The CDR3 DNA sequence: TGTGCCAGTAGTATTGGGACAGGGGCCCCCATGAACACTGAAGCTTTCTTT. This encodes CASSIGTGAPMNTEAFF.

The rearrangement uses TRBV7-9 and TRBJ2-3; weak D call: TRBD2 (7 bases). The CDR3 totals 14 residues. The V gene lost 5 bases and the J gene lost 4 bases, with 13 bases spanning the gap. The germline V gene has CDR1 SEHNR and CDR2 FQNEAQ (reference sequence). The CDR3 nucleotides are TGTGCCAGCAGCCCTCCGGGGGGCGCAGATACGCAGTATTTT. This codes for CASSPPGGADTQYF.

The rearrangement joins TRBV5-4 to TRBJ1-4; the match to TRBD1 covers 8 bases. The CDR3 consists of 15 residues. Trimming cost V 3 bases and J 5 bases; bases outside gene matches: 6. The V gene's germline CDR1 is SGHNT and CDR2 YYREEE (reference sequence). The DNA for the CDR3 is TGTGCCAGCAGCTACGGACAGGGTGAGAATGAAAAACTGTTTTTT. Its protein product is CASSYGQGENEKLFF.

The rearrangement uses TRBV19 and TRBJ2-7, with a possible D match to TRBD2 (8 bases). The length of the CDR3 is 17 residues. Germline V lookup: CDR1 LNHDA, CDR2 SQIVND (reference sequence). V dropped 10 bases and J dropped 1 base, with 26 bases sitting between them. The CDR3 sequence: CAITEGASGRSSYEQYF. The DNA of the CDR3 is TGTGCCATAACTGAGGGGGCTAGCGGGCGATCTTCCTACGAGCAGTACTTC.

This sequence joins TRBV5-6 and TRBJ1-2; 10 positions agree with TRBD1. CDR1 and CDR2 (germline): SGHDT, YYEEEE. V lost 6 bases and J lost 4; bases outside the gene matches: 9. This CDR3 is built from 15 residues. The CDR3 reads CASTPLRDRGYGYTF. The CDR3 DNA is TGTGCCAGCACCCCCTTGCGGGACAGGGGCTATGGCTACACCTTC.

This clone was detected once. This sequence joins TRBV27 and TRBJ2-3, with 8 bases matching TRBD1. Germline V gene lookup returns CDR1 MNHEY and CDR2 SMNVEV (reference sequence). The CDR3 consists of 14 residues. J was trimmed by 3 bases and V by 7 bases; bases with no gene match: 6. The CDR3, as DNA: TGTGCCAGCATTCAAGGACAGGGTACAGATACGCAGTATTTT. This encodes CASIQGQGTDTQYF.

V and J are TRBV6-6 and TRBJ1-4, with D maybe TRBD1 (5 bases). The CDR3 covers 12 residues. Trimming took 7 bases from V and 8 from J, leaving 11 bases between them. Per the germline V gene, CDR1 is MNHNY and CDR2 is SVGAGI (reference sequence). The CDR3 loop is CASKGIEEKLFF. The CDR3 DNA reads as TGTGCCAGCAAGGGGATAGAAGAAAAACTGTTTTTT.

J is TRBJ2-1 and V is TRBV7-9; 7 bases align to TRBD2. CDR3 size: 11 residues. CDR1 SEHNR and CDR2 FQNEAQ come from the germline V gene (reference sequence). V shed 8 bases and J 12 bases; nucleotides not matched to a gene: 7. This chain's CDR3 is CASDAGVRQFF. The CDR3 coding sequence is TGTGCCAGCGACGCGGGAGTGAGGCAGTTCTTC.

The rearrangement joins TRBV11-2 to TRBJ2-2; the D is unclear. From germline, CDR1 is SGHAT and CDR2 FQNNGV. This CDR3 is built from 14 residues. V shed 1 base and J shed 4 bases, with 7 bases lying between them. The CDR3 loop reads CASSLGRATGELFF. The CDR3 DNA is TGTGCCAGCAGCTTAGGTAGAGCCACCGGGGAGCTGTTTTTT.

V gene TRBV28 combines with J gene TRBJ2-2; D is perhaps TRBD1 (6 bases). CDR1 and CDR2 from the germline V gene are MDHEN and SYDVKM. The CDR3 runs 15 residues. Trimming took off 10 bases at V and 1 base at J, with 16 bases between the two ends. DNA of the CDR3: TGTGCCATCCGGGTGGGGGCCAGGAACACCGGGGAGCTGTTTTTT. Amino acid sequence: CAIRVGARNTGELFF.

Here the CDR3 DNA reads TGTGCCAGCAGTGTAGGATCCGGGACAGGGTACAGCTACACCTTC. Its translation: CASSVGSGTGYSYTF. This chain links TRBV6-1 with TRBJ1-2; 9 bases line up with TRBD1. The CDR3 has 15 amino acids. V was pared by 4 bases and J by 9 bases, with 12 bases of the junction left unmatched. Per the germline V gene, CDR1 is MNHNS and CDR2 is SASEGT.

CDR3 protein: CASSLRLANTGELFF. CDR3 nucleotide sequence: TGTGCCAGCAGCCTGAGGCTCGCGAACACCGGGGAGCTGTTTTTT. The rearrangement joins TRBV9 to TRBJ2-2; no reliable D call. The germline V gene has CDR1 SGDLS and CDR2 YYNGEE. V lost 4 bases to trimming and J lost 0 bases, with 10 bases between them. The CDR3 loop spans 15 amino acids.

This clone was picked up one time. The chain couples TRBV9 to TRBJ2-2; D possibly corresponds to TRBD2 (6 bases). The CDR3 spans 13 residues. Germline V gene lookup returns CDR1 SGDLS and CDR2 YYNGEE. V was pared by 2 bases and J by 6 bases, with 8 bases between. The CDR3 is CASSVGGPGELFF. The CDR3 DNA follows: TGTGCCAGCAGCGTGGGGGGTCCCGGGGAGCTGTTTTTT.

CDR3: CASSLRGGATTGDVLTF. In DNA form, the CDR3 reads TGTGCCAGCAGCTTAAGGGGGGGGGCAACGACTGGCGACGTCCTGACTTTC. The chain couples TRBV7-3 to TRBJ2-6; tentative D call: TRBD2 (7 bases). With 1 base removed from V and 11 bases from J, the gap between germline ends came to 21 bases. CDR1 SGHTA and CDR2 FQGTGA come from the germline V gene. This CDR3 spans 17 amino acids. Variable domain in full (rest from reference TRBV7-3 and TRBJ2-6): GAGVSQTPSNKVTEKGKYVELRCDPISGHTALYWYRQSLGQGPEFLIYFQGTGAADDSGLPNDRFFAVRPEGSVSTLKIQRTERGDSAVYLCASSLRGGATTGDVLTFGAGSRLTVL.

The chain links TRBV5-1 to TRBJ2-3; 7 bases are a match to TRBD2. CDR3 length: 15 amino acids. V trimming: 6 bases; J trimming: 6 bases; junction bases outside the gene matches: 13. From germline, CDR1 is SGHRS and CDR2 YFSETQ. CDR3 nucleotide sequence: TGCGCCAGCAATTCTGGCGGGGGACTTTACGATACGCAGTATTTT. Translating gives CASNSGGGLYDTQYF.

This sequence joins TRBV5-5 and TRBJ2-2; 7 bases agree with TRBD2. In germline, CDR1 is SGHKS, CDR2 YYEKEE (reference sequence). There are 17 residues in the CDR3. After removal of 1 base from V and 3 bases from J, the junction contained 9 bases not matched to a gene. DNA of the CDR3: TGTGCCAGCAGCTTGAAAGGGCTAGCGGTTCACACCGGGGAGCTGTTTTTT. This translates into CASSLKGLAVHTGELFF.

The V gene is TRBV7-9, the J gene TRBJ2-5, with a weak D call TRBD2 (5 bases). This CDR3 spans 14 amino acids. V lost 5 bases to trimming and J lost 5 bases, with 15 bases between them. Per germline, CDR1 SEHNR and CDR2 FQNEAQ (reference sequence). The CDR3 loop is CASSRGGGPETQYF. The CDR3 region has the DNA TGTGCCAGCAGCCGAGGCGGAGGCCCCGAGACCCAGTACTTC. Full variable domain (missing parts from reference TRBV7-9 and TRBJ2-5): DTGVSQNPRHKITKRGQNVTFRCDPISEHNRLYWYRQTLGQGPEFLTYFQNEAQLEKSRLLSDRFSAERPKGSFSTLEIQRTEQGDSAMYLCASSRGGGPETQYFGPGTRLLVL.

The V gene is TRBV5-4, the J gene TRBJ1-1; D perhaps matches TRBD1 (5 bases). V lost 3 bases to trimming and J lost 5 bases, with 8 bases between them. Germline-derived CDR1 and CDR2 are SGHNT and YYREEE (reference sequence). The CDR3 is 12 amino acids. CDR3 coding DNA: TGTGCCAGCAGCTCGGGGGGAACTGAAGCTTTCTTT. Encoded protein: CASSSGGTEAFF.

The DNA for the CDR3 is TGTGCCAGCAGTGGAGTCGTCGGGGGGGCCACAGATACGCAGTATTTT. Translated: CASSGVVGGATDTQYF. The genes are TRBV6-1 and TRBJ2-3; 8 nucleotides line up with TRBD2. The trim removed 4 bases at V and 2 bases at J, leaving 8 bases unmatched. This CDR3 is built from 16 residues. The germline CDR1 and CDR2 sequences are MNHNS and SASEGT.